The 32 T cell receptor beta chains listed next were all sequenced from one sample in a study of T cell repertoires in cytomegalovirus infection. TCRdb analysed the reads with MiXCR anew, one entry per CDR3 protein. This sample has about 570,000 distinct CDR3 sequences, with about 40% found just once. No antigen is known for these receptors. The specimen comprised cultured PBMCs, sampled from culture after CMV antigen stimulation. These receptors were taken from a human donor in good health (CMV status not recorded). Some clones in this sample may be carry-over from other donors' samples.

This chain links TRBV6-1 with TRBJ2-1; TRBD1 aligns across 7 bases. Germline V gene sequence: CDR1 MNHNS, CDR2 SASEGT. Unmatched junction bases numbered 12, after V lost 7 bases and J lost 3 bases. The length of the CDR3 is 16 residues. The DNA of the CDR3 is TGTGCCAGCACTCAAAGGCGGCCAGGGGGCTACAATGAGCAGTTCTTC. This gives the protein CASTQRRPGGYNEQFF.

This clonotype turned up a few times. The chain uses TRBV7-2 and TRBJ2-7; D uncertain. Trimming stripped 6 bases from V and 3 bases from J, with 12 bases between. Germline V CDR1 and CDR2: SGHTA, FQGNSA. There are 13 residues in the CDR3. CDR3 coding DNA: TGTGCCAGCAGAGGTAGTGGTCACTACGAGCAGTACTTC. This encodes CASRGSGHYEQYF.

The chain is built from TRBV12-3 or TRBV12-4 and TRBJ2-7; D unclear. Trimming removed 6 bases at V and 6 bases at J, with 12 bases between. CDR3 size: 12 residues. CDR3 nucleotides: TGTGCCAGCAGCCACAGAAAGCGCGAGCAGTACTTC. Protein product: CASSHRKREQYF.

The sample holds a few counts of this clonotype. This sequence joins TRBV7-2 and TRBJ1-2, with D hard to call. The CDR3 extends over 14 amino acids. The V and J ends lost 6 bases and 1 base respectively, with 12 bases between them. CDR1 and CDR2 (germline): SGHTA, FQGNSA. CDR3 nucleotide sequence: TGTGCCAGCAGTACACTAAGGGTTAACTATGGCTACACCTTC. Translated, it gives CASSTLRVNYGYTF.

In this sample, this clonotype turned up a few times. The rearrangement links TRBV12-3 or TRBV12-4 to TRBJ2-7; D gene ambiguous. This CDR3 comprises 15 residues. The V end was cut by 6 bases, the J end by 3 bases, with 18 bases between. The CDR3 protein is CASSLGLLRDYEQYF. CDR3 nucleotides: TGTGCCAGCAGCCTAGGATTACTTCGAGACTACGAGCAGTACTTC.

The table lists this clonotype with a few counts. The chain carries TRBV27 and TRBJ1-6, with D uncertain. In germline, CDR1 is MNHEY, CDR2 SMNVEV (reference sequence). V lost 6 bases to trimming and J lost 5 bases, with 11 bases between them. There are 14 residues in the CDR3. The CDR3 DNA reads TGTGCCAGCAGAACGTCAGCTAATAATTCACCCCTCCACTTT. Translated, it gives CASRTSANNSPLHF.

This clonotype was found a few times. The rearrangement links TRBV11-2 to TRBJ2-3; 7 nucleotides line up with TRBD2. The CDR3 is 15 amino acids. Germline lookup yields CDR1 SGHAT and CDR2 FQNNGV. Trimming removed 5 bases from V and 4 bases from J; junction bases left unmatched: 9. DNA for the CDR3: TGTGCCAGCAGCCCCCCGGCGGGGGTTCCAGATACGCAGTATTTT. Translation: CASSPPAGVPDTQYF.

This clonotype was observed a few times. This chain joins TRBV27 and TRBJ2-3, with 9 bases lining up with TRBD2. V shed 7 bases and J 3 bases; nucleotides not matched to a gene: 14. The germline V gene encodes CDR1 MNHEY and CDR2 SMNVEV (reference sequence). The CDR3 extends over 17 amino acids. For the CDR3, the DNA is TGTGCCAGCACCCCCAACTGGGCTAGCGGGGCGACAGATACGCAGTATTTT. Protein sequence: CASTPNWASGATDTQYF.

This rearrangement joins TRBV4-1 to TRBJ1-3; D unclear. Trimming took 2 bases from V and 3 from J, leaving 8 bases between them. Per germline, CDR1 MGHRA and CDR2 YSYEKL. This CDR3 has 14 residues. CDR3 bases: TGCGCCAGCAGCCAATACCTCTTTGGAAACACCATATATTTT. This encodes CASSQYLFGNTIYF.

V and J are TRBV7-2 and TRBJ2-7; D is undetermined. The CDR3 length is 16 residues. The germline gives CDR1 SGHTA, CDR2 FQGNSA. The germline V and J ends were trimmed by 2 bases and 0 bases, with 14 bases remaining between them. CDR3 nucleotide sequence: TGTGCCAGCAGCTTAACGGGCACCTTGAGCTCCTACGAGCAGTACTTC. Translating gives CASSLTGTLSSYEQYF. The whole variable domain, filled in from reference TRBV7-2 and TRBJ2-7, reads GAGVSQSPSNKVTEKGKDVELRCDPISGHTALYWYRQSLGQGLEFLIYFQGNSAPDKSGLPSDRFSAERTGGSVSTLTIQRTQQEDSAVYLCASSLTGTLSSYEQYFGPGTRLTVT.

This rearrangement joins TRBV5-6 to TRBJ2-2; TRBD1 is a possible D gene (6 bases). The V gene lost 2 bases and the J gene lost 7 bases, with 9 bases spanning the gap. Germline V gene data show CDR1 as SGHDT and CDR2 as YYEEEE. CDR3 length: 13 residues. The CDR3: CASSLQGGGELFF. CDR3 sequence (DNA): TGTGCCAGCAGCTTACAGGGCGGCGGGGAGCTGTTTTTT.

This chain connects TRBV20-1 to TRBJ2-3; D not resolved. Trimming stripped 0 bases from V and 5 bases from J, with 6 bases between. Germline assignment: CDR1 DFQATT and CDR2 SNEGSKA (reference sequence). This CDR3 is built from 12 residues. The CDR3 region is CSARDPRDTQYF. The CDR3 nucleotides are TGCAGTGCTAGAGATCCGAGAGATACGCAGTATTTT.

This clonotype was recorded a few times. The chain uses TRBV6-2 or TRBV6-3 and TRBJ1-5; D gene unclear. Germline CDR1 MNHEY, CDR2 SVGEGT. V was trimmed by 1 base and J by 6 bases, leaving 4 bases between them. This CDR3 is 12 amino acids long. CDR3 sequence: CASSYYSQPQHF. The CDR3 DNA reads as TGTGCCAGCAGTTACTACAGTCAGCCCCAGCATTTT.

This clonotype was detected many times. This sequence joins TRBV7-8 and TRBJ1-4; D remains ambiguous. CDR3 length equals 16 residues. V was pared by 1 base and J by 6 bases, with 15 bases between. The germline gives CDR1 SGHVS, CDR2 FQNEAQ. This chain's CDR3 is CASSLGRARVDEKLFF. The CDR3 region has the DNA TGTGCCAGCAGCTTAGGGAGGGCAAGGGTGGATGAAAAACTGTTTTTT.

There are a few counts of this clonotype. This chain joins TRBV2 and TRBJ2-1; 7 nucleotides line up with TRBD2. CDR3 length equals 15 residues. V dropped 7 bases and J dropped 4; count of bases not matched to a gene: 10. Germline CDR1 and CDR2: SNHLY and FYNNEI. The CDR3 DNA reads TGTGCCAGCAAGGTTGGCCAGCGGGATTACAATGAGCAGTTCTTC. This gives the protein CASKVGQRDYNEQFF.

There are a few counts of this clonotype. The rearrangement joins TRBV19 to TRBJ1-2; the D is unclear. Germline CDR1 reads LNHDA; CDR2 reads SQIVND (reference sequence). V shed 4 bases and J shed 1 base, with 7 bases lying between them. CDR3 size: 13 residues. CDR3: CASSTNSNYGYTF. The CDR3 region has the DNA TGTGCCAGTAGTACAAACAGTAACTATGGCTACACCTTC.

At least ten counts were recorded for this clonotype. CDR3 in DNA: TGTGCCAGCAGCTACCGCCCCCCGGGACAGCGGGGTTGGGTTGGCAAAAACATTCAGTACTTC. Amino acid sequence: CASSYRPPGQRGWVGKNIQYF. V usage is TRBV7-2 and J usage is TRBJ2-4, with D perhaps being TRBD1 or TRBD2 (7 bases each). V gave up 4 bases and J gave up 3 bases, with 31 bases separating them. Germline loops: CDR1 SGHTA, CDR2 FQGNSA. This CDR3 has 21 amino acids.

This clonotype has more than one count but fewer than ten. The rearrangement links TRBV7-9 to TRBJ2-5; no clear D gene. Trimming pared 5 bases from V and 2 bases from J, leaving 12 bases between. The CDR3 has 14 amino acids. Germline V lookup: CDR1 SEHNR, CDR2 FQNEAQ (reference sequence). CDR3 nucleotide sequence: TGTGCCAGCAGCCGTGAGACTCGGCAAGAGACCCAGTACTTC. Protein product: CASSRETRQETQYF.

Here the CDR3 reads CASSKSLAGGPGNEQFF. The DNA for the CDR3 is TGTGCCAGCAGTAAATCTCTAGCGGGAGGGCCCGGCAATGAGCAGTTCTTC. The rearrangement uses TRBV6-2 or TRBV6-3 and TRBJ2-1, with TRBD2 matching 12 bases. CDR3 length equals 17 residues. The germline V gene has CDR1 MNHEY and CDR2 SVGEGT. J lost 6 bases, V lost 5 bases, and 11 bases had no gene match.

The V call is TRBV11-3, the J call TRBJ2-3; 9 bases are a match to TRBD1. Trimming took 0 bases from V and 4 from J; bases not matched to a gene: 2. The germline CDR1 and CDR2 sequences are SGHNT and YENEEA. The CDR3 is 15 residues long. CDR3 residues: CASSLDRDRADTQYF. The CDR3 region has the DNA TGTGCCAGCAGCTTAGATCGGGACAGGGCAGATACGCAGTATTTT.

The chain links TRBV20-1 to TRBJ2-1, with 8 bases matching TRBD2. The CDR3 has 11 residues. J gave up 9 bases and V 6 bases, and 4 bases lay outside the gene matches. The germline CDR1 and CDR2 sequences are DFQATT and SNEGSKA (reference sequence). The CDR3: CSAILAGEQFF. The CDR3 DNA reads TGCAGTGCCATCCTAGCGGGTGAGCAGTTCTTC.

CDR3 in DNA: TGTGCCAGCAGCGGGACAGGGCAGGGCTGGGTGGAGACCCAGTACTTC. Translating it yields CASSGTGQGWVETQYF. The rearrangement links TRBV7-6 to TRBJ2-5; 9 bases agree with TRBD1. CDR3 length: 16 amino acids. Germline CDR1 and CDR2: SGHVS and FNYEAQ. The V gene end was trimmed by 5 bases and the J gene end by 5 bases; junction bases not matched to a gene: 12.

This clonotype was seen more than once but under ten times. The chain joins TRBV7-8 to TRBJ1-5, with a tentative D call TRBD1 (5 bases). This CDR3 has 13 residues. V was shortened by 5 bases and J by 6 bases, with 11 bases between the two germline ends. The germline CDR1 and CDR2 sequences are SGHVS and FQNEAQ. The CDR3 DNA reads TGTGCCAGCAGCGCCCAGGGTCGTCAGCCCCAGCATTTT. Translating gives CASSAQGRQPQHF.

The rearrangement uses TRBV12-3 or TRBV12-4 and TRBJ1-2; D possibly corresponds to TRBD1 (5 bases). The CDR3 runs 14 residues. With 5 bases removed from V and 13 bases from J, the gap between germline ends came to 23 bases. CDR3 protein: CASSPTIAGTPGTF. CDR3 bases: TGTGCCAGCAGTCCCACAATCGCGGGGACCCCTGGCACCTTC.

The chain employs TRBV19 and TRBJ1-6; tentative D call: TRBD1 (5 bases). The CDR3 has 15 amino acids. The germline V gene has CDR1 LNHDA and CDR2 SQIVND (reference sequence). V shed 4 bases and J shed 8 bases, with 15 bases lying between them. CDR3 nucleotide sequence: TGTGCCAGTAGTACCGCAGGGAGAAAAGATTCACCCCTCCACTTT. It encodes CASSTAGRKDSPLHF.

V usage is TRBV6-5 and J usage is TRBJ2-6; no firm D call. The V end was cut by 0 bases, the J end by 1 base, with 4 bases between. Germline V gene lookup returns CDR1 MNHEY and CDR2 SVGAGI. This CDR3 region has 15 residues. CDR3 protein: CASSYSKSGANVLTF. The CDR3, as DNA: TGTGCCAGCAGTTACTCTAAATCTGGGGCCAACGTCCTGACTTTC.

This chain connects TRBV12-3 or TRBV12-4 to TRBJ1-6; 7 nucleotides match TRBD1. With 5 bases clipped from V and 10 bases from J, the junction kept 8 bases outside the gene matches. This CDR3 region has 14 residues. The CDR3 protein is CASSLGGFGSPLHF. The CDR3 nucleotides read TGTGCCAGCAGTCTAGGGGGCTTTGGGTCACCCCTCCACTTT.

V usage is TRBV12-3 or TRBV12-4 and J usage is TRBJ2-1, with TRBD2 matching over 12 bases. J lost 10 bases, V lost 2 bases, and 6 bases had no gene match. The CDR3 covers 15 residues. CDR3 DNA sequence: TGTGCCAGCAGTTTAAGACTAGCGGGAGAGCAAGAGCAGTTCTTC. This codes for CASSLRLAGEQEQFF.

This clonotype was detected only once. This chain joins TRBV6-6 and TRBJ2-1; TRBD2 aligns across 9 bases. The V and J ends lost 5 bases and 4 bases, in that order; junction bases with no gene match: 6. Germline V gene lookup returns CDR1 MNHNY and CDR2 SVGAGI (reference sequence). The CDR3 extends over 15 amino acids. The chain's CDR3 is CASSVSGRTYNEQFF. CDR3 DNA: TGTGCCAGCAGTGTGAGCGGGAGGACTTACAATGAGCAGTTCTTC.

This chain connects TRBV19 to TRBJ2-1; TRBD1 agrees at 9 bases. With 1 base clipped from V and 8 bases from J, the junction kept 3 bases outside the gene matches. This CDR3 contains 14 residues. CDR1 is LNHDA, CDR2 SQIVND, per germline (reference sequence). The CDR3 nucleotides are TGTGCCAGTAGTATAGCACAGGGGGCTTATGAGCAGTTCTTC. Protein product: CASSIAQGAYEQFF.

This clonotype was recorded at least ten times. The V call is TRBV7-8, the J call TRBJ2-3; D is ambiguous. Trimming stripped 3 bases from V and 0 bases from J, with 4 bases between. This CDR3 region has 13 residues. In germline, CDR1 is SGHVS, CDR2 FQNEAQ. The CDR3 DNA sequence: TGTGCCAGCAGCTTCGGAAGCACAGATACGCAGTATTTT. Translating it yields CASSFGSTDTQYF. Looking up the rest from reference TRBV7-8 and TRBJ2-3 gives the full variable domain: GAGVSQSPRYKVAKRGQDVALRCDPISGHVSLFWYQQALGQGPEFLTYFQNEAQLDKSGLPSDRFFAERPEGSVSTLKIQRTQQEDSAVYLCASSFGSTDTQYFGPGTRLTVL.

The J gene is TRBJ2-1, the V gene TRBV11-2; perhaps TRBD2 as D (6 bases). CDR3 length equals 15 residues. The V gene lost 3 bases and the J gene lost 4 bases, with 13 bases spanning the gap. Germline values: CDR1 SGHAT, CDR2 FQNNGV. CDR3: CASSLEGSLYNEQFF. DNA of the CDR3: TGTGCCAGCAGCTTGGAGGGGAGTCTGTACAATGAGCAGTTCTTC.